Below are 9 T cell receptor beta chains sequenced from a single sample in a study of cytomegalovirus exposure and HLA in healthy donors. Both 60 Vbeta primers and 13 Jbeta primers went into the PCR. Libraries were prepared by immunoSEQ multiplex PCR; TCRdb keeps only in-frame clonotypes and omits some of them. The table lists approximately 240,000 clones, 70% to 85% of them singletons. Sequencing was done on a sample of PBMCs. All receptors derive from a woman between 40 and 55 years old in good health and CMV-seronegative.

The CDR3 nucleotides read TGTGCCAGCAGCTTAGGGGGCGCCCCCCAACCCTACGAGCAGTACTTC. It translates to CASSLGGAPQPYEQYF. The chain has TRBV7-8 and TRBJ2-7; D might be TRBD1 (5 bases). This CDR3 has 16 residues. CDR1 and CDR2 from the germline V gene are SGHVS and FQNEAQ. Trimming shortened V by 1 base and J by 2 bases, and 15 bases separated the two germline ends.

This clone occurred a few times. This chain connects TRBV7-2 to TRBJ2-1, with D perhaps matching TRBD2 (7 bases). The germline V gene has CDR1 SGHTA and CDR2 FQGNSA. The CDR3 covers 15 residues. V was trimmed by 2 bases and J by 4 bases, leaving 12 bases between them. The CDR3 region has the DNA TGTGCCAGCAGCTTAAGGGGGGGGCAGTACAATGAGCAGTTCTTC. It codes for CASSLRGGQYNEQFF.

The rearrangement uses TRBV9 and TRBJ2-1; D gene uncertain. V gave up 7 bases and J gave up 0 bases, with 11 bases separating them. The CDR3 extends over 14 amino acids. The germline V gene has CDR1 SGDLS and CDR2 YYNGEE. CDR3 in amino acids: CASGVVVSYNEQFF. CDR3 sequence (DNA): TGTGCCAGCGGAGTAGTAGTCTCCTACAATGAGCAGTTCTTC.

This clone appeared a few times. V is TRBV6-5 and J is TRBJ2-7; 11 nucleotides line up with TRBD1. Germline V gene sequence: CDR1 MNHEY, CDR2 SVGAGI. Trimming at V came to 6 bases and at J to 2 bases, leaving 3 bases not matched to a gene. The CDR3 totals 14 residues. The DNA of the CDR3 is TGTGCCAGCAGGAGGGGACAGGGGGCCTACGAGCAGTACTTC. It translates to CASRRGQGAYEQYF.

CDR3 in DNA: TGTGCCAGCAGCCACCGAGGGACAGATCCCTACGAGCAGTACTTC. Its translation: CASSHRGTDPYEQYF. The chain joins TRBV7-8 to TRBJ2-5, with 7 nucleotides matching TRBD1. The J call may be faulty, since TRBJ2-7 better matches the DNA end. Germline V gene sequence: CDR1 SGHVS, CDR2 FQNEAQ. The CDR3 consists of 15 residues.

The V gene is TRBV5-1, the J gene TRBJ1-1; perhaps TRBD1 as D (5 bases). Trimming took 3 bases from V and 1 from J, leaving 10 bases between them. CDR3 length: 14 residues. Germline V gene lookup returns CDR1 SGHRS and CDR2 YFSETQ. The CDR3 spells CASSWQGWNTEAFF. The CDR3 bases are TGCGCCAGCAGCTGGCAGGGTTGGAACACTGAAGCTTTCTTT.

J is TRBJ1-6 and V is TRBV5-4; TRBD1 agrees at 9 bases. The germline CDR1 and CDR2 sequences are SGHNT and YYREEE (reference sequence). Trimming took 0 bases from V and 10 from J; bases not matched to a gene: 8. The CDR3 length is 16 residues. CDR3 loop: CASSLGTGTGTSPLHF. CDR3 in DNA: TGTGCCAGCAGCTTGGGGACCGGGACAGGGACCTCACCCCTCCACTTT.

The chain carries TRBV5-8 and TRBJ2-5; D perhaps matches TRBD1 (6 bases). This CDR3 region has 14 residues. Per germline, CDR1 SGHTS and CDR2 YDEGEE. V dropped 1 base and J dropped 4 bases, with 11 bases sitting between them. This CDR3 reads CASSLPGHVETQYF. The CDR3 bases are TGTGCCAGCAGCTTGCCGGGACATGTAGAGACCCAGTACTTC.

CDR3 protein: CASRSRTAQETQYF. CDR3 DNA: TGTGCCAGCAGATCTCGGACTGCTCAAGAGACCCAGTACTTC. The J gene is TRBJ2-5, the V gene TRBV6-5; possibly TRBD2 for D (5 bases). Trimming removed 6 bases at V and 2 bases at J, with 13 bases between. The CDR3 has 14 residues. Germline V gives CDR1 MNHEY, CDR2 SVGAGI.